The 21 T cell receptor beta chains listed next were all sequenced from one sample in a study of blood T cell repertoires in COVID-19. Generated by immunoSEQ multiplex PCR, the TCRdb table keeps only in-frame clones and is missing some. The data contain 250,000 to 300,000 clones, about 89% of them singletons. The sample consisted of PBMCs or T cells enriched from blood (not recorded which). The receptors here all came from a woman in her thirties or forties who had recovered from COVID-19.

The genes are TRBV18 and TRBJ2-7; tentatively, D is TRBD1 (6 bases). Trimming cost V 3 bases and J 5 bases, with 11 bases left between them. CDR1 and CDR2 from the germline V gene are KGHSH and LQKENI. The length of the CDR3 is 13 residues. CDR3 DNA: TGTGCCAGCTCACCCGGGACAAGAGACGAGCAGTACTTC. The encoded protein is CASSPGTRDEQYF.

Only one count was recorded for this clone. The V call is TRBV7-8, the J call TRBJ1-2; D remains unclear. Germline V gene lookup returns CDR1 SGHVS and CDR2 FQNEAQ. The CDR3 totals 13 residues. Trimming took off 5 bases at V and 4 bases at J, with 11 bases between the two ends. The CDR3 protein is CASSGGPGYGYTF. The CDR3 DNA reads TGTGCCAGCAGCGGTGGCCCAGGCTATGGCTACACCTTC.

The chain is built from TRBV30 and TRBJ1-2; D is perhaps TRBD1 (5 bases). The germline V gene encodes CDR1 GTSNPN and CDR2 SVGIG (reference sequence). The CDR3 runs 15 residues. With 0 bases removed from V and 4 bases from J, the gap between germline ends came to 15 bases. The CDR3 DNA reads TGTGCCTGGAGTGTACTCGGGGGGTTTGGCTATGGCTACACCTTC. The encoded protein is CAWSVLGGFGYGYTF.

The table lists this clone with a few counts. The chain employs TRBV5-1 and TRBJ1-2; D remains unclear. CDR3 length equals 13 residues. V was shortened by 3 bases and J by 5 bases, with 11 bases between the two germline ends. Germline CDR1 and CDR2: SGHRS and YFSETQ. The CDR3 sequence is CASSSTGLYGYTF. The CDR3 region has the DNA TGCGCCAGCAGCTCGACCGGACTTTATGGCTACACCTTC.

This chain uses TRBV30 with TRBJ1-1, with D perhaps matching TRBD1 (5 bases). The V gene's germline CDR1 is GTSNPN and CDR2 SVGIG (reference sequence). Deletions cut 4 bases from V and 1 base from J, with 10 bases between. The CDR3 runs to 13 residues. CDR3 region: CAWMRGWNTEAFF. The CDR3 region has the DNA TGTGCCTGGATGCGGGGGTGGAACACTGAAGCTTTCTTT.

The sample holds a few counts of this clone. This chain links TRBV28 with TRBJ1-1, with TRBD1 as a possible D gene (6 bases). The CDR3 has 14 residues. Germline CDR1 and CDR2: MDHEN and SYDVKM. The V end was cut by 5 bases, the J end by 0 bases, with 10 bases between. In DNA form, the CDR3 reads TGTGCCAGCAGTCGACAGGCCTTGAACACTGAAGCTTTCTTT. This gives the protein CASSRQALNTEAFF.

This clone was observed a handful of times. DNA of the CDR3: TGTGCCAGCAGCCAAGATCCTAGCGGGATTGTCAATGAGCAGTTCTTC. Translated, it gives CASSQDPSGIVNEQFF. The chain couples TRBV3-1 (or the pseudogene TRBV3-2) to TRBJ2-1, with 9 positions matching TRBD2. CDR3 length: 16 amino acids. J was trimmed by 6 bases and V by 0 bases; bases with no gene match: 6. In germline, CDR1 is LGHDT, CDR2 YNNKEL (reference sequence).

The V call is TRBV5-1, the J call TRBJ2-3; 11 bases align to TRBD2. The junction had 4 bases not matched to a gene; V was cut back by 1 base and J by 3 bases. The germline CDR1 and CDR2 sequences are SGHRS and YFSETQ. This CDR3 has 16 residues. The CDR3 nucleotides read TGCGCCAGCAGCTTGATTCCTAGCGGGGGGACAGATACGCAGTATTTT. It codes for CASSLIPSGGTDTQYF.

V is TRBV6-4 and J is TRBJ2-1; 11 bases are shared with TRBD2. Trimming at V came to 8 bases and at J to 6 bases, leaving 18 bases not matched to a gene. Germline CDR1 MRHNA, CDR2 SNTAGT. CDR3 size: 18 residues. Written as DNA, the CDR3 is TGTGCCAGCTCGGGACTAGCGGAGGACATAGGCAGGCCCAATGAGCAGTTCTTC. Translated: CASSGLAEDIGRPNEQFF.

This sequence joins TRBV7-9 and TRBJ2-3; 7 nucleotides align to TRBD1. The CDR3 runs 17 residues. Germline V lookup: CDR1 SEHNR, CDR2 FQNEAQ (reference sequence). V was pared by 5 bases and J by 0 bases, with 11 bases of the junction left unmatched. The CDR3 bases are TGTGCCAGCAGCCACCAGGGGGTGTGGGGAAGCACAGATACGCAGTATTTT. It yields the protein CASSHQGVWGSTDTQYF.

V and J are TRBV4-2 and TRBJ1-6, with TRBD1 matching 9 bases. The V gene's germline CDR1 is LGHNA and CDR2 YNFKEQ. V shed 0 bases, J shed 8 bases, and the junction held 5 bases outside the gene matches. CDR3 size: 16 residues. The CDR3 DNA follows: TGTGCCAGCAGCCAAGATCAGACAGGGGGTCATTCACCCCTCCACTTT. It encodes CASSQDQTGGHSPLHF.

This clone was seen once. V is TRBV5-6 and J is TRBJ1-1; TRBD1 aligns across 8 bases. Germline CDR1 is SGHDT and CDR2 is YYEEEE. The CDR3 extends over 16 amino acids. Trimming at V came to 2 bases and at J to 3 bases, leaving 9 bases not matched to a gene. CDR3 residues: CASSFYRGRSYTEAFF. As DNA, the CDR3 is TGTGCCAGCAGCTTTTACAGGGGGAGGTCTTACACTGAAGCTTTCTTT.

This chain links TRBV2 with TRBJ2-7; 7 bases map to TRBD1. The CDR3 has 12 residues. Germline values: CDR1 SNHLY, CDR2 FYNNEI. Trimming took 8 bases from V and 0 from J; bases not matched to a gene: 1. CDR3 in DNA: TGTGCCAGCCGGGACAGCTCCTACGAGCAGTACTTC. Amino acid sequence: CASRDSSYEQYF. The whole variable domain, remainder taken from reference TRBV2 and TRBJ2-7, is EPEVTQTPSHQVTQMGQEVILRCVPISNHLYFYWYRQILGQKVEFLVSFYNNEISEKSEIFDDQFSVERPDGSNFTLKIRSTKLEDSAMYFCASRDSSYEQYFGPGTRLTVT.

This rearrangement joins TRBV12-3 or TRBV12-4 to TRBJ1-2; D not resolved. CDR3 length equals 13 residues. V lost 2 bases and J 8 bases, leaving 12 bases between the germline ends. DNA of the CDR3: TGTGCCAGCAGTTTACAGAGGGCGTTGGGCTACACCTTC. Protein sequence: CASSLQRALGYTF.

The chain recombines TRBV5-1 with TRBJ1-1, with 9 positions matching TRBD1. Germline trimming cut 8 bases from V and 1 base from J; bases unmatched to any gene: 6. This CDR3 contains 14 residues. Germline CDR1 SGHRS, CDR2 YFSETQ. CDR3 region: CASGQGSTNTEAFF. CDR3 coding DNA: TGCGCCAGTGGACAGGGGTCGACGAACACTGAAGCTTTCTTT. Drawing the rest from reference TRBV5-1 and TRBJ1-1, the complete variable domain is KAGVTQTPRYLIKTRGQQVTLSCSPISGHRSVSWYQQTPGQGLQFLFEYFSETQRNKGNFPGRFSGRQFSNSRSEMNVSTLELGDSALYLCASGQGSTNTEAFFGQGTRLTVV.

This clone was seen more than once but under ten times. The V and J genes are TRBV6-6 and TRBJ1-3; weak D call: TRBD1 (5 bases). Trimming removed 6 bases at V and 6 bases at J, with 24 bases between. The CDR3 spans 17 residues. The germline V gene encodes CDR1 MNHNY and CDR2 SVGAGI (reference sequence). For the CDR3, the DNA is TGTGCCAGCAGACGAAGATGGTCTCAGGGTGGAGAAAACACCATATATTTT. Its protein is CASRRRWSQGGENTIYF.

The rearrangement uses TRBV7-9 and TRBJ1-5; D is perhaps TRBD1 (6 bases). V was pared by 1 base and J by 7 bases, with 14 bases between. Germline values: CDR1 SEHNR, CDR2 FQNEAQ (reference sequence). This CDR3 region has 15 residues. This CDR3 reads CASSLGTGIMQPQHF. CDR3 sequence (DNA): TGTGCCAGCAGCTTAGGTACAGGGATTATGCAGCCCCAGCATTTT. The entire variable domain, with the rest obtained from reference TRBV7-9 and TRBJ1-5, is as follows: DTGVSQNPRHKITKRGQNVTFRCDPISEHNRLYWYRQTLGQGPEFLTYFQNEAQLEKSRLLSDRFSAERPKGSFSTLEIQRTEQGDSAMYLCASSLGTGIMQPQHFGDGTRLSIL.

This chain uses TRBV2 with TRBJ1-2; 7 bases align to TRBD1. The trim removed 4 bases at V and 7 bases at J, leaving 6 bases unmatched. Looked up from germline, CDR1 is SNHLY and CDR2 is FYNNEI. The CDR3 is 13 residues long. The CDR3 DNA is TGTGCCAGCAGTGTGAGGGGGCAGAGTGGCTACACCTTC. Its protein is CASSVRGQSGYTF. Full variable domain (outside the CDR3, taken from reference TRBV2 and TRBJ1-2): EPEVTQTPSHQVTQMGQEVILRCVPISNHLYFYWYRQILGQKVEFLVSFYNNEISEKSEIFDDQFSVERPDGSNFTLKIRSTKLEDSAMYFCASSVRGQSGYTFGSGTRLTVV.

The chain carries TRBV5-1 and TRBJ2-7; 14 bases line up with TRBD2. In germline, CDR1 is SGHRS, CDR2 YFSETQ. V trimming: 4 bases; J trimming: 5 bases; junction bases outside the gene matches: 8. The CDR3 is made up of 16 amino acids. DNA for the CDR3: TGCGCCAGCAGCCCACGACTAGCGGGGGGGGTCAACGAGCAGTACTTC. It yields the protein CASSPRLAGGVNEQYF.

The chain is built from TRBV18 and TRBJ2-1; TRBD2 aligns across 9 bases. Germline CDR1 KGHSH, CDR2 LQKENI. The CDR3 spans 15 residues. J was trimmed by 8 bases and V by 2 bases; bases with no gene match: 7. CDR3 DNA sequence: TGTGCCAGCTCACCATTATTAGCGGGAGAGGATGAGCAGTTCTTC. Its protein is CASSPLLAGEDEQFF.

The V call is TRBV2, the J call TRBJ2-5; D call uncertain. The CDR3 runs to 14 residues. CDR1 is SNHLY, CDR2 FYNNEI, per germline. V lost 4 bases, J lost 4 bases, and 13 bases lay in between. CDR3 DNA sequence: TGTGCCAGCAGTGCCCTTAGTAGTCGAGAGACCCAGTACTTC. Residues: CASSALSSRETQYF.